This paragraph covers one T cell receptor beta chain sequence. This clone showed up just a few times. Its cognate antigen has yet to be identified. Base qualities are missing; no much larger clone stands one base away. The germline V gene sets CDR1 to SNHLY and CDR2 to FYNNEI. Trimming leaves V shorter by 4 bases and J shorter by 5 bases, with the junction holding 7 bases beyond the gene matches. The CDR3, cysteine through phenylalanine, is 14 amino acids long. Only the CDR3 part of the read is kept: 42 bases, read in frame from the first base. The source of the sample is a study of blood T cell repertoires in COVID-19 (TCRdb year 2020). Regarding the complete study: Collaborator samples came from the United States, Italy and Spain and covered acute and convalescent phases of COVID-19. The material from the prospective study consisted of cDNA or gDNA derived from T cells, B-cell-depleted T cells, or PBMCs. Subjects who had been exposed to COVID-19, were actively infected with it, or had recovered from it provided the deeply sampled blood TCRbeta repertoires that made up the dataset. The repertoires were released in a freely available public database meant as a resource for research on the immune response to SARS-CoV-2. Samples were obtained from the ongoing ImmuneRACE study (first 160 participants) and from 1,254 subjects provided by 6 global collaborators. Nearly every sample came with metadata listing a de-identified subject ID, COVID-19 status, age in years and sex. Where available, HLA class I and class II types were obtained from metadata supplied by the sample provider rather than from assay-based typing. Study-wide conclusions, independent of this receptor: Clinical and demographic metadata were provided uncurated, with the amount varying by source and participant.

TCRbeta CDR3 regions were amplified from genomic DNA using the immunoSEQ Assay, a bias-controlled multiplex PCR. Per the original workflow: Nucleated cell counts per sample were estimated from amplification of reference gene primers within the assay. Sequence reads were collapsed and filtered to measure the absolute abundance of every unique TCRbeta CDR3 rearrangement. Productive Simpson clonality was computed per sample as the square root of Simpson's diversity index over productive rearrangements. TCRdb retrieved this table from immuneACCESS and kept in-frame rearrangements only. Not all clones are present; in checked studies, unresolved V genes account for under half, and no reason is known for the remainder. The DNA was the basis for D and trimming; V, J and clone size are from that table. The sample profile shows fewer than 500,000 clones; 86% of them were found once. The ten largest account for 1.4% to 1.5% of the sample.

Collaborating institutions collected whole blood in K2EDTA tubes following their own protocols. Collaborator samples were shipped for TCRbeta analysis as frozen whole blood, isolated PBMCs, or DNA extracted from either sample type. The sequence is built from TRBV2 and TRBJ1-1, with 7 middle bases fitting TRBD1. The source material was peripheral blood. The sequence was obtained from a woman aged 25 to 39 with active or convalescent COVID-19. The CDR3 has the sequence CASSGGQRGTEAFF. The sequence in DNA is TGTGCCAGCAGTGGGGGACAGCGCGGTACTGAAGCTTTCTTT. Joined to the reference TRBV2 and TRBJ1-1 proteins, this CDR3 gives the full variable domain: EPEVTQTPSHQVTQMGQEVILRCVPISNHLYFYWYRQILGQKVEFLVSFYNNEISEKSEIFDDQFSVERPDGSNFTLKIRSTKLEDSAMYFCASSGGQRGTEAFFGQGTRLTVV.